This TCR beta chain was identified during a study of T-cell reconstitution after alpha-beta-depleted transplantation in children. Study results and caveats: Newly made T cells mostly supplied T-cell counts and diversity one year after transplant. The origin of alpha-beta T cells about two months after transplant was reportedly several hundred expanded graft clones.

CDR1 SGHVS and CDR2 FQNEAQ come from the germline V gene. The CDR3 length is 15 residues. V lost 1 base, J lost 4 bases, and 14 bases lay in between. The authors prepared the TCRbeta library with unique molecular identifiers. One entry per CDR3 protein, called by TCRdb with MiXCR from the PCR reads. The sample has more than 400,000 distinct CDR3 sequences, 9.5% to 12% seen once. A few counts support this clonotype. Its antigen is unknown. The receptor's source is a female patient between 2 and 15 years old who had a stem cell transplant for aplastic anemia, so the T cells may come from the graft donor. Sample: PBMCs, mostly from graft donor cells, taken 180 days after TCRalphabeta/CD19-depleted stem cell transplant. The V gene is TRBV7-8, the J gene TRBJ2-7; D perhaps matches TRBD1 (5 bases). The CDR3 DNA sequence: TGTGCCAGCAGCTTAGGGGCAGGGAAAACTTACGAGCAGTACTTC. It specifies CASSLGAGKTYEQYF. Full variable domain (missing parts from reference TRBV7-8 and TRBJ2-7): GAGVSQSPRYKVAKRGQDVALRCDPISGHVSLFWYQQALGQGPEFLTYFQNEAQLDKSGLPSDRFFAERPEGSVSTLKIQRTQQEDSAVYLCASSLGAGKTYEQYFGPGTRLTVT.